The 5 T cell receptor beta chains presented below share a single source sample, sequenced in a study of T cells in localized non-small cell lung cancer (dated by TCRdb to the early 2020s). Library preparation used the immunoSEQ multiplex PCR assay. TCRdb obtained this table from immuneACCESS and retained in-frame rearrangements with V and J assigned. These tables miss some clones; where compared with another copy, unresolved V genes account for less than half of the shortfall, and the remainder is unexplained. This sample has fewer than 12,000 clones in its table, and around 79% of those were observed once. The ten biggest clones cover about a third of the sample. Here the sequenced sample was peripheral blood, taken before any cancer treatment. The origin of the receptors is a male donor aged 60 or over with stage I lung adenocarcinoma.

A note on this clone: At one end, the junction sequence differs from germline, possibly due to a read error. The identical CDR3 is also encoded by other nucleotide sequences in the sample. In DNA form, the CDR3 reads TGTGCCAGCTCGCCACGATCAGGGGGCGACTCACCCCTCCACTTT. Protein: CASSPRSGGDSPLHF. This chain links TRBV18 with TRBJ1-6; 8 bases are a match to TRBD1. Germline CDR1 reads KGHSH; CDR2 reads LQKENI. The CDR3 consists of 15 residues.

The gene calls are TRBV4-1 and TRBJ2-5; TRBD2 agrees at 10 bases. The CDR3 runs 16 residues. The trim removed 5 bases at V and 4 bases at J, leaving 10 bases unmatched. Germline lookup yields CDR1 MGHRA and CDR2 YSYEKL. CDR3 sequence (DNA): TGCGCCAGCAGCTCCCGGCGGGCTAGCGGGGGAGAGACCCAGTACTTC. This sequence encodes CASSSRRASGGETQYF.

The chain carries TRBV9 and TRBJ2-1; 8 positions agree with TRBD2. The CDR3 is 17 residues long. Germline V gives CDR1 SGDLS, CDR2 YYNGEE. Trimming removed 0 bases from V and 4 bases from J; junction bases left unmatched: 9. CDR3 in amino acids: CASSVASGGLRYNEQFF. The CDR3 DNA follows: TGTGCCAGCAGCGTAGCCAGCGGGGGCCTCCGTTACAATGAGCAGTTCTTC.

This chain joins TRBV7-9 and TRBJ2-7, with a possible D match to TRBD2 (7 bases). CDR1 is SEHNR and CDR2 is FQNEAQ in the germline V gene (reference sequence). V lost 0 bases, J lost 3 bases, and 18 bases lay in between. The CDR3 has 17 residues. In nucleotides, the CDR3 is TGTGCCAGCAGCTTAGCGTTTGGGGGGGGCACCCTCTACGAGCAGTACTTC. Protein: CASSLAFGGGTLYEQYF.

This clone was counted between two and nine times. The chain joins TRBV6-1 to TRBJ2-1, with D hard to call. The CDR3 covers 16 residues. Trimming stripped 1 base from V and 1 base from J, with 11 bases between. Per germline, CDR1 MNHNS and CDR2 SASEGT. DNA of the CDR3: TGTGCCAGCAGTGAAGGGTATGGGTGGTCCTACAATGAGCAGTTCTTC. Its translation is CASSEGYGWSYNEQFF.